This T cell receptor (beta chain) derives from a study of CD8+CD57+ T cells in acquired aplastic anemia (dated by TCRdb to the late 2010s). For the study in its entirety: DNA extracted from sorted CD4+ and CD8+ cells had a mean of around 3.3 ug, with a range of roughly 0.17 to 30 ug. Healthy donor samples averaged approximately 10 million reads for CD4+ and roughly 12 million for CD8+ cells.

The paper's findings and limits, for the study overall: No significant difference in CD8+ Simpson's diversity was found between patients and healthy controls (P=0.060). Roughly 31 CD8+ CDR3 sequences were shared between patients and controls but appeared highly expressed in patients and within their immunodominant clones.

The CDR3 sequence holds 13 residues, the cysteine and phenylalanine included. Just CDR3 DNA is preserved here, 39 bases in frame from base 1. Looking up the germline V gene (reference sequence) yields CDR1 SEHNR and CDR2 FQNEAQ. The study deep-sequenced TCR repertoires of sorted CD4+ and CD8+ blood T cells from severe aplastic anemia patients and healthy subjects. Ficoll-Paque density gradient centrifugation was used to isolate peripheral blood mononuclear cells. Before DNA extraction, CD4+ and CD8+ T cells were sorted with FACS or magnetic beads. Worth noting for this clonotype: Its recognized antigen is unknown. No base qualities exist here, and no much larger clone lies one base off it.

Profiling of TCR beta VDJ combinations and CDR3 sequences used genomic DNA as the template. An Illumina HiSeq 2000 was used for TCR repertoire sequencing. The paper's processing steps were these. TRBV/TRBJ rearrangement plots, CDR3 size and DJ length profiles, and Simpson's diversity index were used to evaluate the repertoires. The most abundant DNA sequence in the deep sequencing data was taken as the immunodominant clone. CDR3 amino acid sequences were checked for sharing between subjects and were compared against published repertoires and the VDJdb database. TCRdb ran its own pipeline on the public reads, namely fastp trimming at Q25 and MiXCR clone calling, and kept in-frame beta chains. Entries are consolidated by CDR3 protein sequence, retaining the most common genes and DNA. The V and J calls and clone size are TCRdb's, not the authors'. This sample holds about 71,000 distinct CDR3 sequences; roughly half were observed only once. The ten largest clonotypes hold 6.5% to 9.5% of the sample.

The clonotype originates from a human donor in good health, serving as a control. The sequence joins TRBV7-9 to TRBJ2-5, with 8 central nucleotides matching TRBD2. Matching the DNA end better, TRBJ2-1 makes the J call doubtful. Specimen: sorted CD4+, CD8+, or CD8+CD57+ T cells (not recorded which) from PBMCs. The bases are TGTGCCAGCAGCTTAGCTGTAGCGGGAGAGCAGTTCTTC. The encoded protein is CASSLAVAGEQFF.